The 10 T cell receptor beta chains in this list originate from one sample, sequenced in a study of blood T cell repertoires in COVID-19. Data came from immunoSEQ multiplex PCR; TCRdb stores just in-frame clones and leaves some out. Here the sample spans 50,000 to 70,000 clones, roughly nine tenths being singletons. Material for sequencing was peripheral blood. The source of these receptors is a woman in her seventies with active COVID-19.

The chain uses TRBV4-1 and TRBJ2-4; D not certain. V lost 0 bases, J lost 8 bases, and 5 bases lay in between. This CDR3 region has 12 residues. Germline V lookup: CDR1 MGHRA, CDR2 YSYEKL. DNA of the CDR3: TGCGCCAGCAGCCAAGATCCGTACATTCAGTACTTC. Translated: CASSQDPYIQYF.

This clone is a singleton in its sample. The chain joins TRBV28 to TRBJ2-2; a weak D match, TRBD2 (5 bases). CDR3 length equals 15 residues. Germline values: CDR1 MDHEN, CDR2 SYDVKM. V was trimmed by 3 bases and J by 4 bases, leaving 12 bases between them. The CDR3 region has the DNA TGTGCCAGCAGTTTTTATCGGGAAAGCACCGGGGAGCTGTTTTTT. Amino acid sequence: CASSFYRESTGELFF.

The J gene is TRBJ1-2, the V gene TRBV10-1; D is unclear. Trimming stripped 0 bases from V and 4 bases from J, with 15 bases between. Germline CDR1 reads WNHNN; CDR2 reads SYGVQD (reference sequence). There are 16 residues in the CDR3. This CDR3 reads CASSESQVPFRYGYTF. The CDR3 DNA reads as TGCGCCAGCAGTGAGTCGCAGGTCCCTTTTCGCTATGGCTACACCTTC.

The V and J genes are TRBV19 and TRBJ2-3, with 9 bases identical to TRBD2. The J segment lost 9 bases and the V segment lost 1 base, leaving 8 bases of the junction unmatched. Germline assignment: CDR1 LNHDA and CDR2 SQIVND (reference sequence). This CDR3 has 15 residues. CDR3 sequence (DNA): TGTGCCAGTAGTATAGGGGCTAGCGGGGCCGGGACGCAGTATTTT. Its translation: CASSIGASGAGTQYF.

In its sample, this clone was seen a few times. J is TRBJ2-2 and V is TRBV29-1, with 8 bases fitting TRBD1. The CDR3 is made up of 12 amino acids. V shed 4 bases and J 7 bases; nucleotides not matched to a gene: 2. In germline, CDR1 is SQVTM, CDR2 ANQGSEA. CDR3 region: CSVGTGNGELFF. The CDR3 region has the DNA TGCAGCGTTGGGACAGGGAACGGGGAGCTGTTTTTT.

The sample holds a few counts of this clone. The chain recombines TRBV5-1 with TRBJ2-2; 7 bases are shared with TRBD2. The CDR3 contains 15 residues. V was pared by 0 bases and J by 5 bases, with 4 bases of the junction left unmatched. Germline V CDR1 and CDR2: SGHRS, YFSETQ. The CDR3: CASSLVAGETGELFF. The DNA for the CDR3 is TGCGCCAGCAGCTTGGTTGCGGGGGAAACCGGGGAGCTGTTTTTT.

This chain joins TRBV27 and TRBJ1-2, with 8 bases matching TRBD1. Trimming removed 3 bases from V and 6 bases from J; junction bases left unmatched: 18. The length of the CDR3 is 18 residues. Germline CDR1 and CDR2: MNHEY and SMNVEV (reference sequence). CDR3 amino acids: CASSFFPYAPGGFNGYTF. The CDR3 region has the DNA TGTGCCAGCAGTTTTTTCCCCTACGCCCCAGGGGGCTTTAATGGCTACACCTTC.

CDR3 sequence: CASSTRGLVFEQFF. The CDR3 nucleotides read TGTGCCAGTAGTACCCGGGGACTAGTCTTCGAGCAGTTCTTC. The chain joins TRBV19 to TRBJ2-1; 8 bases map to TRBD2. V dropped 4 bases and J dropped 10; count of bases not matched to a gene: 9. Per the germline V gene, CDR1 is LNHDA and CDR2 is SQIVND (reference sequence). The CDR3 is 14 amino acids.

The V gene is TRBV7-2, the J gene TRBJ2-1; 14 positions match TRBD2. The CDR3 runs to 16 residues. V was pared by 4 bases and J by 6 bases, with 5 bases of the junction left unmatched. The germline V gene has CDR1 SGHTA and CDR2 FQGNSA. CDR3 in DNA: TGTGCCAGCAGCTACAGACTAGCGGGAGGGTCCAATGAGCAGTTCTTC. Protein sequence: CASSYRLAGGSNEQFF.

The V gene is TRBV30, the J gene TRBJ1-2; 8 nucleotides align to TRBD1. The CDR3 has 15 amino acids. After removal of 2 bases from V and 8 bases from J, the junction contained 13 bases not matched to a gene. Germline V gene data show CDR1 as GTSNPN and CDR2 as SVGIG (reference sequence). CDR3 DNA sequence: TGTGCCTGGAGTCCCCGGGACAGGCTGACGAGGGGCTACACCTTC. Its protein is CAWSPRDRLTRGYTF.